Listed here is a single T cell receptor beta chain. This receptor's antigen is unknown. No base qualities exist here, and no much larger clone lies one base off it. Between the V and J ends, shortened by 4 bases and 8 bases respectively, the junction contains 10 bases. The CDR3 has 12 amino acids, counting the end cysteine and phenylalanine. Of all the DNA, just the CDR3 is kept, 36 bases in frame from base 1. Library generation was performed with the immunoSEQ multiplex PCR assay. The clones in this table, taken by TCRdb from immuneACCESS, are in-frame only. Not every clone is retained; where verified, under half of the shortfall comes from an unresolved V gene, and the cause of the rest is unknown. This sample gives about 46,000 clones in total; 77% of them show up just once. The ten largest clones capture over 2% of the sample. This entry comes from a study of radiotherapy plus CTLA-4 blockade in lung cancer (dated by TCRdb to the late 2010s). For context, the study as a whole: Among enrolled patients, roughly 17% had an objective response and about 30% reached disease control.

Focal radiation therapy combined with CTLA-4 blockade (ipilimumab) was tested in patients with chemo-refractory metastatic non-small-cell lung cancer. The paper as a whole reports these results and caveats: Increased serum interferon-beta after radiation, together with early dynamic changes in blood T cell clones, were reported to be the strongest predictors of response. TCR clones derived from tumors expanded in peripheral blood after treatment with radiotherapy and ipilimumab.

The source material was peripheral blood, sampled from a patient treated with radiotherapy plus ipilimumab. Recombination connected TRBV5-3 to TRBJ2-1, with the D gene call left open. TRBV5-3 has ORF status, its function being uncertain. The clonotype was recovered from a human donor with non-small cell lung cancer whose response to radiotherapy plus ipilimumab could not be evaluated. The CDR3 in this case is CARSPVVYEQFF. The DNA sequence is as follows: TGTGCCAGAAGCCCAGTCGTATATGAGCAGTTCTTC.